The entry below gives a single T cell receptor (beta chain) sequence along with its context. The entry originates in a study of blood T cell repertoires in COVID-19. Study context: The United States, Italy and Spain were the sources of the acute and convalescent COVID-19 samples.

V lost 0 bases, J lost 5 bases, and 12 bases lay in between. Germline CDR1 is SGHRS and CDR2 is YFSETQ. The CDR3 contains 14 residues. Researchers sorted participants into cohorts using their self-reported clinical history. Sequenced by immunoSEQ multiplex PCR; TCRdb stores in-frame clones only, minus some. The profile shows a few hundred thousand clones, roughly four fifths of them singletons. This clonotype was obtained from a woman between 50 and 59 years old who had recovered from COVID-19. The chain is built from TRBV5-1 and TRBJ2-7; tentative D call: TRBD2 (6 bases). What was sequenced was PBMCs or T cells enriched from blood (not recorded which). Here the CDR3 reads CASSLGGGWDEQYF. DNA of the CDR3: TGCGCCAGCAGCTTGGGTGGAGGGTGGGACGAGCAGTACTTC. The whole variable domain, filled in from reference TRBV5-1 and TRBJ2-7, reads KAGVTQTPRYLIKTRGQQVTLSCSPISGHRSVSWYQQTPGQGLQFLFEYFSETQRNKGNFPGRFSGRQFSNSRSEMNVSTLELGDSALYLCASSLGGGWDEQYFGPGTRLTVT.